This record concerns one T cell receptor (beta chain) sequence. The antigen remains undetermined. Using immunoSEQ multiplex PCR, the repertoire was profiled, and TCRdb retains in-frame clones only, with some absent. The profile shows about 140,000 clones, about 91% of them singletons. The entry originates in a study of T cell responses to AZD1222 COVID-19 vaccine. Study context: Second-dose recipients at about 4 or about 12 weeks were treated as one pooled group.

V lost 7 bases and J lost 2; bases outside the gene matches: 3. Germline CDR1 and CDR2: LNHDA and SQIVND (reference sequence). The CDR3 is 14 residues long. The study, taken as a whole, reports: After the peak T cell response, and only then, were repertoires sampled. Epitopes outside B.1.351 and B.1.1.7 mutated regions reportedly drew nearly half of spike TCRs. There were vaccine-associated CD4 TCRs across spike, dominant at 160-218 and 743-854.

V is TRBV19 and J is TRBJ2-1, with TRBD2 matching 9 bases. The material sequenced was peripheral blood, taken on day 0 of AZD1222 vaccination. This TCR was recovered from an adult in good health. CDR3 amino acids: CASKLAGTYNEQFF. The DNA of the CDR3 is TGTGCCAGTAAACTAGCGGGCACCTACAATGAGCAGTTCTTC.